The rows below give T cell receptor beta chains drawn from one sample of a study of beta chain features in type 1 diabetes. Sequencing was performed with immunoSEQ multiplex PCR; in TCRdb, only in-frame clones are kept and a portion is missing. Of about 660,000 clones listed, over 12% are singletons. Sequencing was done on a sample of naive CD4+ T cells from blood. The receptors were sampled from a man aged 18 to 30 with type 1 diabetes. CDR3s include the opening cysteine and the closing phenylalanine or tryptophan. The D gene is left open where the match is weak. Clone sizes are given selectively: once, few, many, or a class where the clone is expanded.

clone_size	v_call	d_call	j_call	cdr3_nt	cdr3_aa
.	TRBV7-2	TRBD1	TRBJ1-2	TGTGCCAGCAGCTTTCGGGGACAGAGACCATATGGCTACACCTTC	CASSFRGQRPYGYTF
.	TRBV10-3	.	TRBJ1-1	TGTGCCGCGAGGGGAGAAGAGAACACTGAAGCTTTCTTT	CAARGEENTEAFF
.	TRBV5-4	.	TRBJ2-3	TGTGCCAGCAGGGCCGGGACACCTAGCACAGATACGCAGTATTTT	CASRAGTPSTDTQYF
.	TRBV29-1	.	TRBJ1-1	TGCAGCGTTGAATACCGGGGGCGAGCTTTCTTT	CSVEYRGRAFF
few	TRBV5-1	TRBD1	TRBJ1-2	TGCGCCAGCAGCCCGGGACAGGGTGATGGCTACACCTTC	CASSPGQGDGYTF
few	TRBV5-1	.	TRBJ2-3	TGCGCCAGCAGCCTCCGGTTAACAGATACGCAGTATTTT	CASSLRLTDTQYF
.	TRBV30	.	TRBJ1-2	TGTGCCTGGAGTGTATCCGGGACCTATGGCTACACCTTC	CAWSVSGTYGYTF
.	TRBV4-2	TRBD1	TRBJ1-4	TGTGCCAGCAGCCTCGAGGGACAGGGGATTGAAAAACTGTTTTTT	CASSLEGQGIEKLFF
.	TRBV6-5	.	TRBJ2-7	TGTGCCAGCAGTTACAGCCCGGGTAGCGGAACCTACGAGCAGTACTTC	CASSYSPGSGTYEQYF
.	TRBV30	TRBD2	TRBJ2-7	TGTGCCTGGAGCCTGGGAGGGGTTGGGTACGAGCAGTACTTC	CAWSLGGVGYEQYF
.	TRBV9	.	TRBJ1-1	TGTGCCAGCAGCGCCTCCTCATGGGAGACTGAAGCTTTCTTT	CASSASSWETEAFF
.	TRBV11-2	.	TRBJ1-6	TGTGCCAGCAGCCTACAAATGGGGCCCCTCCACTTT	CASSLQMGPLHF
.	TRBV5-4	.	TRBJ2-2	TGTGCCAGCAGCCCCGCGGACACGCTGAACACCGGGGAGCTGTTTTTT	CASSPADTLNTGELFF
.	TRBV7-9	.	TRBJ2-1	TGTGCCAGCAGCCAAGAGAGGGTAGCGTTCTTC	CASSQERVAFF
few	TRBV30	.	TRBJ1-3	TGTGCCTGGAGCGCCGAGGGGACTACTGGAAACACCATATATTTT	CAWSAEGTTGNTIYF
.	TRBV6-4	TRBD2	TRBJ2-1	TGTGCCAGCAGTGCCTCTAGACTAGCGGTCTACAATGAGCAGTTCTTC	CASSASRLAVYNEQFF
.	TRBV28	.	TRBJ2-2	TGTGCCAGCAGTTTGGGGGGCGCGAACACCGGGGAGCTGTTTTTT	CASSLGGANTGELFF
few	TRBV7-7	TRBD2	TRBJ2-3	TGTGCTAGCAGCTTAGGACTAGCGGGGACAGATACGCAGTATTTT	CASSLGLAGTDTQYF
.	TRBV9	.	TRBJ2-5	TGTGCCAGCAGCGTGGGGGGAGAGACCCAGTACTTC	CASSVGGETQYF
.	TRBV13	.	TRBJ2-2	TGTGCCAGCCGCACCTCTGGCAGGGGACACACCGGGGAGCTGTTTTTT	CASRTSGRGHTGELFF
.	TRBV7-2	TRBD1	TRBJ2-5	TGTGCCAGCAGCTTCGGGGACAGAGAGACCCAGTACTTC	CASSFGDRETQYF
few	TRBV18	TRBD1	TRBJ1-5	TGTGCCAGCTCACCATACAGGGGGCACAATCAGCCCCAGCATTTT	CASSPYRGHNQPQHF
few	TRBV30	.	TRBJ1-4	TGTGCCTGGGGGGAGCGAAAACTGTTTTTT	CAWGERKLFF
few	TRBV18	.	TRBJ1-2	TGTGCCAGCTCACCACTCCTCGTGGGGACGGTGGATCAGGGCTACACCTTC	CASSPLLVGTVDQGYTF
few	TRBV5-4	.	TRBJ1-4	TGTGCCAGCAGCTTGGCCGCAGGGGATTATGAAAAACTGTTTTTT	CASSLAAGDYEKLFF
.	TRBV5-1	.	TRBJ1-3	TGCGCCAGCAGCTTGGAGGACGGAAACACCATATATTTT	CASSLEDGNTIYF
.	TRBV4-2	.	TRBJ1-3	TGTGCCAGCAGCCACGCAGACCAGAGCTCTGGAAACACCATATATTTT	CASSHADQSSGNTIYF
.	TRBV25-1	.	TRBJ2-7	TGTGCCAGCAGTGTGGAGACTCTGAAGGGTGGCGAGCAGTACTTC	CASSVETLKGGEQYF
.	TRBV28	.	TRBJ1-1	TGTGCCAGCAGCATCCGCGACACTGAAGCTTTCTTT	CASSIRDTEAFF
few	TRBV23-1	.	TRBJ2-7	TGCGCCAGCAGTCAATTGAGCAGGGGGGACGAGCAGTACTTC	CASSQLSRGDEQYF
.	TRBV9	.	TRBJ2-3	TGTGCCAGCAGCGTCGGGGCGCGTTCGGATACGCAGTATTTT	CASSVGARSDTQYF
.	TRBV7-3	.	TRBJ1-3	TGTGCCAGCAGCGTAACAGGGGGAAACACCATATATTTT	CASSVTGGNTIYF
few	TRBV29-1	TRBD2	TRBJ2-1	TGCAGCGTTTCTTGGACTAGCGGGGGGGCGTTGAATGAGCAGTTCTTC	CSVSWTSGGALNEQFF
few	TRBV27	.	TRBJ2-3	TGTGCCAGCAGTCCCACAGGGAGCTCTAGCACAGATACGCAGTATTTT	CASSPTGSSSTDTQYF
.	TRBV29-1	TRBD2	TRBJ2-3	TGCAGCTCGGGGGGGCTAGCGCGCACAGATACGCAGTATTTT	CSSGGLARTDTQYF
.	TRBV7-7	.	TRBJ2-6	TGTGCTAGCAGCCCAGGAGGGTCTGGGGCCAACGTCCTGACTTTC	CASSPGGSGANVLTF
.	TRBV7-3	TRBD1	TRBJ1-2	TGTGCCAGCAGCCGAGGGACAGGGGAGAACTATGGCTACACCTTC	CASSRGTGENYGYTF
few	TRBV29-1	.	TRBJ1-5	TGCAGCGTACAGCCTTATAGCAATCAGCCCCAGCATTTT	CSVQPYSNQPQHF
.	TRBV5-5	TRBD1	TRBJ2-3	TGTGCCAGCAGCCAGGGACAGGGGACAGATACGCAGTATTTT	CASSQGQGTDTQYF
few	TRBV4-1	TRBD2	TRBJ2-7	TGCGCCAGCAGCCAAGATGGGGGACTAGCGGTTACGAGGCAGTACTTC	CASSQDGGLAVTRQYF
.	TRBV5-1	.	TRBJ2-1	TGCGCCAGCAGCTTGTTGCAGGGGTATTACAATGAGCAGTTCTTC	CASSLLQGYYNEQFF
.	TRBV18	.	TRBJ2-7	TGTGCCAGCTCACCTTACTACGAGCAGTACTTC	CASSPYYEQYF
.	TRBV7-2	TRBD1	TRBJ1-4	TGTGCCAGCAGCTCCGGGACAGCAACTAATGAAAAACTGTTTTTT	CASSSGTATNEKLFF
few	TRBV29-1	TRBD1	TRBJ2-5	TGCAGCGTTAGACAGGGGGGGTTAGGATCGGAGACCCAGTACTTC	CSVRQGGLGSETQYF
few	TRBV6-5	.	TRBJ2-5	TGTGCCAGCAGTTACCGCCGGTCAGGGCAAGAGACCCAGTACTTC	CASSYRRSGQETQYF